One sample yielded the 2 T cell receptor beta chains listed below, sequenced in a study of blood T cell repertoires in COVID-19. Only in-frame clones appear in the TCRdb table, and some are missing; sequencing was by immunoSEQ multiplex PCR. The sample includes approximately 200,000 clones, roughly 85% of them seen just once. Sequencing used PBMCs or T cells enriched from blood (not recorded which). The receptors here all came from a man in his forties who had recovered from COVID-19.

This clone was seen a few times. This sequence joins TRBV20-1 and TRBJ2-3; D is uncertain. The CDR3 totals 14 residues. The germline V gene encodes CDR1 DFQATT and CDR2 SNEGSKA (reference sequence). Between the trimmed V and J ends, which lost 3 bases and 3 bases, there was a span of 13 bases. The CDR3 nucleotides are TGCAGTGCTAGTTTCGTGTCGCGGACAGATACGCAGTATTTT. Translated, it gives CSASFVSRTDTQYF.

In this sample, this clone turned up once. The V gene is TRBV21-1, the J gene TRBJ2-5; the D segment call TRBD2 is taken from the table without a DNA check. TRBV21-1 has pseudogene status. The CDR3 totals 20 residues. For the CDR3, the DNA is TGTGCCAGCAGCACCCACGAAACTAGCGGGGGGCCGCCGTACCAAGAGACCCAGTACTTC. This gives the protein CASSTHETSGGPPYQETQYF.